The 19 T cell receptor beta chains reported below all come from one sample, sequenced in a study of blood T cell repertoires in COVID-19. TCRdb's table, derived via immunoSEQ multiplex PCR, lists solely in-frame clones and lacks some. The sample includes hundreds of thousands of clones, 65% to 90% seen only once; the top ten take approximately 14%. Sequenced input: peripheral blood. The receptors were gathered from a woman aged 70-85 years with COVID-19, enrolled during active disease.

This clone was picked up one time. The chain combines TRBV12-3 or TRBV12-4 with TRBJ1-2; TRBD1 matches 8 bases. CDR3 length: 13 amino acids. Trimming cost V 2 bases and J 8 bases; bases outside gene matches: 4. The CDR3 reads CASSLFRGQGYTF. The CDR3 region has the DNA TGTGCCAGCAGTTTATTCAGGGGGCAAGGCTACACCTTC.

Worth noting for this clone: The same CDR3 can be traced to other DNA sequences in this sample. The chain combines TRBV7-2 with TRBJ1-1, with D tentatively TRBD1 (5 bases). The CDR3 is made up of 13 amino acids. V was cut by 5 bases and J by 1 base, with 8 bases left in between. Per the germline V gene, CDR1 is SGHTA and CDR2 is FQGNSA. This chain's CDR3 is CASSLTGNTEAFF. The CDR3 DNA reads as TGTGCCAGCAGCCTCACAGGGAACACTGAAGCTTTCTTT. Combining the CDR3 with reference TRBV7-2 and TRBJ1-1 gives the whole variable domain GAGVSQSPSNKVTEKGKDVELRCDPISGHTALYWYRQSLGQGLEFLIYFQGNSAPDKSGLPSDRFSAERTGGSVSTLTIQRTQQEDSAVYLCASSLTGNTEAFFGQGTRLTVV.

The chain combines TRBV29-1 with TRBJ2-5; D ambiguous. This CDR3 spans 11 amino acids. The V and J ends lost 7 bases and 5 bases respectively, with 11 bases between them. The germline CDR1 and CDR2 sequences are SQVTM and ANQGSEA. The CDR3: CSAPVSETQYF. The CDR3 region has the DNA TGCAGCGCCCCTGTGTCGGAGACCCAGTACTTC.

The chain carries TRBV29-1 and TRBJ1-1; 7 nucleotides match TRBD1. This CDR3 comprises 12 residues. Losses at the gene ends were 4 bases for V and 5 bases for J; bases not matched to a gene: 4. The germline V gene has CDR1 SQVTM and CDR2 ANQGSEA. In nucleotides, the CDR3 is TGCAGCGTTGGGGAACAGGGGACTGAAGCTTTCTTT. Its translation is CSVGEQGTEAFF.

This chain connects TRBV5-1 to TRBJ2-1, with D possibly TRBD1 on 6 matching bases. Germline CDR1 reads SGHRS; CDR2 reads YFSETQ. The CDR3 runs to 15 residues. V was shortened by 5 bases and J by 0 bases, with 12 bases between the two germline ends. Here the CDR3 reads CASRWTESSYNEQFF. As DNA, the CDR3 is TGCGCCAGCAGGTGGACAGAGAGCTCCTACAATGAGCAGTTCTTC. Full variable domain (rest looked up from reference TRBV5-1 and TRBJ2-1): KAGVTQTPRYLIKTRGQQVTLSCSPISGHRSVSWYQQTPGQGLQFLFEYFSETQRNKGNFPGRFSGRQFSNSRSEMNVSTLELGDSALYLCASRWTESSYNEQFFGPGTRLTVL.

V gene TRBV5-8 combines with J gene TRBJ1-6; tentatively, D is TRBD1 (6 bases). Germline values: CDR1 SGHTS, CDR2 YDEGEE. The CDR3 contains 13 residues. Trimming pared 4 bases from V and 9 bases from J, leaving 11 bases between. The CDR3, as DNA: TGTGCCAGCAGCATAAGAGGGGGTTCACCCCTCCACTTT. This encodes CASSIRGGSPLHF.

This clone has just a few counts. The CDR3 nucleotides are TGTGCCAGCAGCGTAGGTATAGGAGACTTGAACACTGAAGCTTTCTTT. Its protein product is CASSVGIGDLNTEAFF. This chain links TRBV9 with TRBJ1-1; D uncertain. Between the trimmed V and J ends, which lost 0 bases and 0 bases, there was a span of 12 bases. This CDR3 region has 16 residues. From germline, CDR1 is SGDLS and CDR2 YYNGEE.

This chain links TRBV30 with TRBJ1-1; 7 bases are shared with TRBD1. V dropped 2 bases and J dropped 0; count of bases not matched to a gene: 3. Germline loops: CDR1 GTSNPN, CDR2 SVGIG (reference sequence). The CDR3 spans 14 residues. In DNA, the CDR3 is TGTGCCTGGAGTTTGGACAGGCTGAACACTGAAGCTTTCTTT. Protein product: CAWSLDRLNTEAFF.

The rearrangement links TRBV6-5 to TRBJ2-7; 11 bases agree with TRBD1. Trimming at V came to 3 bases and at J to 2 bases, leaving 6 bases not matched to a gene. Germline V lookup: CDR1 MNHEY, CDR2 SVGAGI. The CDR3 totals 16 residues. Written as DNA, the CDR3 is TGTGCCAGCAGTTATGCCGGGACAGGGGGTACCTACGAGCAGTACTTC. It codes for CASSYAGTGGTYEQYF.

The V gene is TRBV19, the J gene TRBJ1-2; TRBD1 agrees at 7 bases. This CDR3 comprises 13 residues. The trim removed 5 bases at V and 8 bases at J, leaving 8 bases unmatched. The germline V gene encodes CDR1 LNHDA and CDR2 SQIVND (reference sequence). The DNA for the CDR3 is TGTGCCAGTAGTGAACGAACAGGGGACGGCTACACCTTC. This translates into CASSERTGDGYTF.

The chain employs TRBV5-1 and TRBJ2-2; 10 bases fit TRBD1. The CDR3 runs to 19 residues. With V trimmed by 4 bases and J by 2 bases, 14 bases remained unmatched. CDR1 is SGHRS, CDR2 YFSETQ, per germline. CDR3: CASSPQLRDRGVNTGELFF. CDR3 bases: TGCGCCAGCAGCCCCCAGCTTCGGGACAGGGGCGTAAACACCGGGGAGCTGTTTTTT. Complete variable domain (other parts from reference TRBV5-1 and TRBJ2-2): KAGVTQTPRYLIKTRGQQVTLSCSPISGHRSVSWYQQTPGQGLQFLFEYFSETQRNKGNFPGRFSGRQFSNSRSEMNVSTLELGDSALYLCASSPQLRDRGVNTGELFFGEGSRLTVL.

The chain uses TRBV6-2 or TRBV6-3 and TRBJ2-3; TRBD1 matches at 8 bases. The CDR3 extends over 14 amino acids. Germline lookup yields CDR1 MNHEY and CDR2 SVGEGT. The V segment lost 5 bases and the J segment 5 bases; nucleotides outside the gene matches: 6. The CDR3 here is CASSLRGRLDTQYF. CDR3 in DNA: TGTGCCAGCAGTCTCAGGGGGCGCTTAGATACGCAGTATTTT.

The V call is TRBV24-1, the J call TRBJ2-1; the match to TRBD1 covers 9 bases. Trimming at V came to 1 base and at J to 6 bases, leaving 6 bases not matched to a gene. Germline V lookup: CDR1 KGHDR, CDR2 SFDVKD. The CDR3 loop spans 16 amino acids. CDR3 protein: CATSDFPGTGSNEQFF. For the CDR3, the DNA is TGTGCCACCAGTGATTTTCCCGGGACAGGGAGCAATGAGCAGTTCTTC.

The chain links TRBV5-1 to TRBJ1-2; tentatively, D is TRBD1 (6 bases). Trimming took off 5 bases at V and 0 bases at J, with 8 bases between the two ends. The CDR3 length is 13 residues. Germline V lookup: CDR1 SGHRS, CDR2 YFSETQ. The DNA of the CDR3 is TGCGCCAGCAGTGGGACAACTAACTATGGCTACACCTTC. This codes for CASSGTTNYGYTF.

The chain has TRBV6-1 and TRBJ1-2, with 8 bases lining up with TRBD1. V dropped 0 bases and J dropped 7; count of bases not matched to a gene: 7. Per germline, CDR1 MNHNS and CDR2 SASEGT. The CDR3 runs to 15 residues. In DNA form, the CDR3 reads TGTGCCAGCAGTGAAGCCAACAGGGGGGCAAGTGGCTACACCTTC. Its translation is CASSEANRGASGYTF.

This sequence joins TRBV2 and TRBJ1-2, with D tentatively TRBD1 (6 bases). Germline CDR1 is SNHLY and CDR2 is FYNNEI. CDR3 size: 12 residues. Deletions cut 5 bases from V and 5 bases from J, with 9 bases between. DNA for the CDR3: TGTGCCAGCAGTAGGGGGACGTATGGCTACACCTTC. Residues: CASSRGTYGYTF.

This chain connects TRBV7-9 to TRBJ2-1, with D possibly being TRBD2 (5 bases). Germline assignment: CDR1 SEHNR and CDR2 FQNEAQ (reference sequence). The CDR3 has 12 amino acids. The germline V and J ends were trimmed by 3 bases and 6 bases, with 6 bases remaining between them. The CDR3 DNA reads TGTGCCAGCAGCTTCGGGGTCAATGAGCAGTTCTTC. It translates to CASSFGVNEQFF.

This clone was seen just once. This sequence joins TRBV2 and TRBJ1-1; TRBD1 aligns across 7 bases. Germline loops: CDR1 SNHLY, CDR2 FYNNEI. The V and J ends lost 7 bases and 1 base, in that order; junction bases with no gene match: 3. The CDR3 totals 13 residues. The CDR3 nucleotides read TGTGCCAGCATTGGGACAGAGAACACTGAAGCTTTCTTT. Translation: CASIGTENTEAFF.

The V gene is TRBV9, the J gene TRBJ2-1; 7 bases agree with TRBD2. The CDR3 is 12 amino acids. Germline assignment: CDR1 SGDLS and CDR2 YYNGEE. V shed 3 bases and J 9 bases; nucleotides not matched to a gene: 3. The DNA for the CDR3 is TGTGCCAGCAGCGCTTGGGGGGGTGAGCAGTTCTTC. It translates to CASSAWGGEQFF.